One and the same sample provided the 31 T cell receptor beta chains below, sequenced in a study of T-cell reconstitution after alpha-beta-depleted transplantation in children. Unique molecular identifiers were incorporated during preparation of the TCRbeta library. Each CDR3 protein gets one entry after TCRdb re-called the PCR reads with MiXCR. The profile shows about 290,000 distinct CDR3 sequences, about 9.4% of them singletons. Sequenced here: PBMCs, sampled before TCRalphabeta/CD19-depleted stem cell transplant. The receptors derive from a boy under three years old with acute myeloid leukemia, due to receive a stem cell transplant.

This clonotype was seen many times. This sequence joins TRBV29-1 and TRBJ2-1; D is unclear. Trimming left V 4 bases short and J 4 bases short, with 11 bases between. The germline gives CDR1 SQVTM, CDR2 ANQGSEA. The CDR3 runs 13 residues. The CDR3 is CSVVGQTYNEQFF. The CDR3 DNA reads TGCAGCGTTGTAGGCCAAACTTACAATGAGCAGTTCTTC.

This clonotype appeared many times. J is TRBJ2-2 and V is TRBV24-1; D gene unclear. The ends were cut back, 7 bases at V and 1 base at J, with 3 bases in the middle. The CDR3 contains 12 residues. CDR1 and CDR2 from the germline V gene are KGHDR and SFDVKD. CDR3: CATRRNTGELFF. DNA of the CDR3: TGTGCCACCAGACGGAACACCGGGGAGCTGTTTTTT.

This clonotype was observed at least ten times. The V gene is TRBV5-8, the J gene TRBJ2-6, with 7 bases lining up with TRBD1. Germline values: CDR1 SGHTS, CDR2 YDEGEE. This CDR3 comprises 17 residues. V was clipped by 4 bases and J by 0 bases; unmatched bases: 7. The chain's CDR3 is CASSGGQISSGANVLTF. The CDR3 DNA sequence: TGTGCCAGCAGCGGGGGACAGATTTCCTCTGGGGCCAACGTCCTGACTTTC.

About this clonotype itself: With a much larger clone just one base away, this may be a read error. This chain links TRBV4-3 with TRBJ2-1; the match to TRBD2 covers 10 bases. The germline CDR1 and CDR2 sequences are LGHNA and YSLEER. V gave up 4 bases and J gave up 5 bases; unmatched junction bases: 8. This CDR3 has 16 amino acids. CDR3: CASSRVLAGGHNEQFF. In DNA form, the CDR3 reads TGCGCCAGCAGCCGAGTATTAGCGGGAGGCCACAATGAGCAGTTCTTC.

This clonotype was recorded at least ten times. The rearrangement links TRBV20-1 to TRBJ1-5; the D is unclear. The CDR3 extends over 12 amino acids. Trimming cost V 6 bases and J 4 bases, with 10 bases left between them. Germline values: CDR1 DFQATT, CDR2 SNEGSKA (reference sequence). CDR3 sequence (DNA): TGCAGTGCCAGGAGGCAGAATCAGCCCCAGCATTTT. Protein product: CSARRQNQPQHF.

Many counts were recorded for this clonotype. The J gene is TRBJ2-1, the V gene TRBV5-1; 12 nucleotides align to TRBD2. Per the germline V gene, CDR1 is SGHRS and CDR2 is YFSETQ. After removal of 4 bases from V and 3 bases from J, the junction contained 5 bases not matched to a gene. The CDR3 is 16 amino acids. CDR3 sequence: CASSARTSGDYNEQFF. CDR3 in DNA: TGCGCCAGCAGCGCCCGGACTAGCGGGGACTACAATGAGCAGTTCTTC.

This clonotype was recorded many times. This chain connects TRBV20-1 to TRBJ2-7; 7 positions agree with TRBD2. This CDR3 is built from 15 residues. The germline V gene has CDR1 DFQATT and CDR2 SNEGSKA (reference sequence). The ends lost 2 bases at V and 0 bases at J; junction bases unmatched: 7. The CDR3 sequence is CSARIGGGNSYEQYF. DNA for the CDR3: TGCAGTGCTAGAATCGGCGGGGGAAACTCCTACGAGCAGTACTTC.

This clonotype was seen at least ten times. The rearrangement uses TRBV5-5 and TRBJ2-7; D is ambiguous. There are 11 residues in the CDR3. Germline V gene data show CDR1 as SGHKS and CDR2 as YYEKEE (reference sequence). The V end was cut by 3 bases, the J end by 7 bases, with 8 bases between. The CDR3 sequence is CASSSSLEQYF. The CDR3, as DNA: TGTGCCAGCAGCTCTTCCTTAGAGCAGTACTTC.

The V and J genes are TRBV7-2 and TRBJ2-7; a possible D gene is TRBD1 (5 bases). Trimming took off 1 base at V and 1 base at J, with 11 bases between the two ends. Germline CDR1 reads SGHTA; CDR2 reads FQGNSA. The CDR3 spans 15 residues. In DNA form, the CDR3 reads TGTGCCAGCAGCTTAGTAGGGGCAGTTTCCTACGAGCAGTACTTC. It specifies CASSLVGAVSYEQYF. The whole variable domain, remainder taken from reference TRBV7-2 and TRBJ2-7, is GAGVSQSPSNKVTEKGKDVELRCDPISGHTALYWYRQSLGQGLEFLIYFQGNSAPDKSGLPSDRFSAERTGGSVSTLTIQRTQQEDSAVYLCASSLVGAVSYEQYFGPGTRLTVT.

A word on this clonotype: A single base separates this from a much larger clone, so it may be a read error. The chain couples TRBV7-2 to TRBJ2-2; D remains ambiguous. The CDR3 loop spans 13 amino acids. Trimming cost V 6 bases and J 5 bases, with 10 bases left between them. Germline CDR1 reads SGHTA; CDR2 reads FQGNSA. This chain's CDR3 is CASSRQATGELFF. In nucleotides, the CDR3 is TGTGCCAGCAGTCGACAAGCAACCGGGGAGCTGTTTTTT.

This clonotype was picked up many times. The V call is TRBV4-2, the J call TRBJ2-5, with TRBD1 matching 7 bases. The germline CDR1 and CDR2 sequences are LGHNA and YNFKEQ. The CDR3 loop spans 14 amino acids. V was pared by 1 base and J by 3 bases, with 2 bases of the junction left unmatched. CDR3 loop: CASSQGTGEETQYF. The CDR3 nucleotides read TGTGCCAGCAGCCAAGGAACAGGGGAAGAGACCCAGTACTTC.

This clonotype was observed at least ten times. V gene TRBV28 combines with J gene TRBJ1-2; a weak D match, TRBD1 (6 bases). The CDR3 loop spans 15 amino acids. Deletions cut 3 bases from V and 0 bases from J, with 11 bases between. The germline CDR1 and CDR2 sequences are MDHEN and SYDVKM. The DNA of the CDR3 is TGTGCCAGCAGTTTCGTGGGGGGCCCTAACTATGGCTACACCTTC. Its translation is CASSFVGGPNYGYTF.

The rearrangement links TRBV14 to TRBJ1-2; possibly TRBD1 for D (6 bases). V lost 1 base and J lost 8, with 11 bases in between. The CDR3 spans 13 residues. The V gene's germline CDR1 is SGHDN and CDR2 FVKESK. DNA for the CDR3: TGTGCCAGCAGCCAAGCGACAGGTACGGGCTACACCTTC. It is translated as CASSQATGTGYTF.

This clonotype has just a few counts. J is TRBJ2-3 and V is TRBV12-3 or TRBV12-4; 15 nucleotides match TRBD2. The V and J ends lost 4 bases and 2 bases, in that order; junction bases with no gene match: 1. This CDR3 spans 16 amino acids. The CDR3 nucleotides read TGTGCCAGCAGTTGGACTAGCGGGGGGGCCACAGATACGCAGTATTTT. Its translation is CASSWTSGGATDTQYF.

This clonotype was recorded at least ten times. The chain is built from TRBV15 and TRBJ1-4, with TRBD1 matching 9 bases. Germline assignment: CDR1 LNHNV and CDR2 YYDKDF (reference sequence). J lost 7 bases, V lost 2 bases, and 2 bases had no gene match. There are 14 residues in the CDR3. The DNA of the CDR3 is TGTGCCACCAGCAGAACAGGGGGCGGTGAAAAACTGTTTTTT. Its protein product is CATSRTGGGEKLFF.

This clonotype was counted between two and nine times. The V and J genes are TRBV7-6 and TRBJ2-7; TRBD1 matches 7 bases. The J segment lost 2 bases and the V segment lost 3 bases, leaving 4 bases of the junction unmatched. CDR1 SGHVS and CDR2 FNYEAQ come from the germline V gene. This CDR3 spans 14 amino acids. The CDR3 nucleotides are TGTGCCAGCAGCTTGGGACAGAACCCCTACGAGCAGTACTTC. It translates to CASSLGQNPYEQYF. The full variable domain, in which reference TRBV7-6 and TRBJ2-7 provide the parts outside the CDR3, is GAGVSQSPRYKVTKRGQDVALRCDPISGHVSLYWYRQALGQGPEFLTYFNYEAQQDKSGLPNDRFSAERPEGSISTLTIQRTEQRDSAMYRCASSLGQNPYEQYFGPGTRLTVT.

Ten or more counts support this clonotype. This chain joins TRBV27 and TRBJ2-3; D gene uncertain. The germline gives CDR1 MNHEY, CDR2 SMNVEV (reference sequence). With 6 bases removed from V and 4 bases from J, the gap between germline ends came to 5 bases. The CDR3 loop spans 11 amino acids. CDR3 nucleotide sequence: TGTGCCAGCAGCGAGGCAGATACGCAGTATTTT. Translation gives CASSEADTQYF.

There are many counts of this clonotype. The chain combines TRBV11-1 with TRBJ2-7, with a weak D call TRBD1 (6 bases). Trimming shortened V by 1 base and J by 0 bases, and 13 bases separated the two germline ends. This CDR3 has 16 residues. CDR1 is SGHAT, CDR2 FQDESV, per germline (reference sequence). The CDR3 DNA sequence: TGTGCCAGCAGCTTAGATACGCAGGGGAGCTCCTACGAGCAGTACTTC. Translation gives CASSLDTQGSSYEQYF.

This clonotype was seen repeatedly, ten times or more. The chain combines TRBV14 with TRBJ2-1; tentatively, D is TRBD2 (6 bases). The ends were cut back, 4 bases at V and 0 bases at J, with 16 bases in the middle. Germline assignment: CDR1 SGHDN and CDR2 FVKESK. The CDR3 consists of 17 residues. CDR3 DNA: TGTGCCAGCAGCCCGACTGGGGGGATCAGCTCCTACAATGAGCAGTTCTTC. As protein: CASSPTGGISSYNEQFF.

This clonotype has just a few counts. The V call is TRBV20-1, the J call TRBJ2-1; D not resolved. The CDR3 spans 12 residues. Trimming removed 6 bases from V and 7 bases from J, with 13 bases in between. Germline assignment: CDR1 DFQATT and CDR2 SNEGSKA (reference sequence). CDR3 sequence reads: CSATDAPNEQFF. The CDR3 DNA reads as TGCAGTGCAACGGACGCCCCGAATGAGCAGTTCTTC.

This clonotype was counted a few times. V usage is TRBV7-2 and J usage is TRBJ1-2, with D unresolved. Germline V gene lookup returns CDR1 SGHTA and CDR2 FQGNSA. CDR3 length: 14 residues. V lost 1 base and J lost 4, with 10 bases in between. CDR3 DNA: TGTGCCAGCAGCTTAGGACCCCTCGGCTATGGCTACACCTTC. This codes for CASSLGPLGYGYTF. The full variable domain, in which reference TRBV7-2 and TRBJ1-2 provide the parts outside the CDR3, is GAGVSQSPSNKVTEKGKDVELRCDPISGHTALYWYRQSLGQGLEFLIYFQGNSAPDKSGLPSDRFSAERTGGSVSTLTIQRTQQEDSAVYLCASSLGPLGYGYTFGSGTRLTVV.

This clonotype was counted ten times or more. The genes are TRBV20-1 and TRBJ2-3, with 10 nucleotides matching TRBD1. Trimming took 5 bases from V and 0 from J; bases not matched to a gene: 8. CDR3 length equals 16 residues. The germline V gene has CDR1 DFQATT and CDR2 SNEGSKA (reference sequence). The CDR3: CSAVPRQGASTDTQYF. The CDR3 region has the DNA TGCAGTGCTGTTCCTCGACAGGGGGCGAGCACAGATACGCAGTATTTT.

This clonotype was seen a few times. The chain combines TRBV11-1 with TRBJ2-1; 14 bases agree with TRBD2. The germline CDR1 and CDR2 sequences are SGHAT and FQDESV (reference sequence). The CDR3 is made up of 19 amino acids. The V gene end was trimmed by 1 base and the J gene end by 0 bases; junction bases not matched to a gene: 5. Here the CDR3 DNA reads TGTGCCAGCAGCTTAGGACTAGCGGGAGGGCCATTCTCCTACAATGAGCAGTTCTTC. It specifies CASSLGLAGGPFSYNEQFF.

In its sample, this clonotype was seen many times. V is TRBV24-1 and J is TRBJ2-2, with no clear D. Germline-derived CDR1 and CDR2 are KGHDR and SFDVKD. V lost 5 bases to trimming and J lost 2 bases, with 8 bases between them. The CDR3 contains 14 residues. The CDR3 DNA sequence: TGTGCCACCAGTGTAAATGATAACACCGGGGAGCTGTTTTTT. It specifies CATSVNDNTGELFF.

In its sample, this clonotype was seen many times. The chain is built from TRBV11-2 and TRBJ2-3; TRBD1 agrees at 9 bases. This CDR3 has 13 amino acids. Looked up from germline, CDR1 is SGHAT and CDR2 is FQNNGV. V shed 4 bases and J 14 bases; nucleotides not matched to a gene: 10. The chain's CDR3 is CASSSRTGDHPYF. CDR3 sequence (DNA): TGTGCCAGCAGCTCCCGGACAGGGGATCATCCGTATTTT.

This clonotype was observed many times. The chain has TRBV20-1 and TRBJ2-3; TRBD1 aligns across 9 bases. J lost 4 bases, V lost 6 bases, and 8 bases had no gene match. CDR3 length equals 14 residues. The V gene's germline CDR1 is DFQATT and CDR2 SNEGSKA (reference sequence). CDR3 DNA sequence: TGCAGTGCCACGGGACAGGGTCACCCAGATACGCAGTATTTT. Translating gives CSATGQGHPDTQYF.

There are many counts of this clonotype. The chain has TRBV28 and TRBJ1-6; a possible D gene is TRBD1 (5 bases). V was shortened by 7 bases and J by 7 bases, with 11 bases between the two germline ends. The CDR3 consists of 13 residues. Germline V lookup: CDR1 MDHEN, CDR2 SYDVKM. In nucleotides, the CDR3 is TGTGCCAGCAATAGGCGGGGCAATTCACCCCTCCACTTT. Translated: CASNRRGNSPLHF.

This clonotype was seen more than once but under ten times. V is TRBV3-1 and J is TRBJ2-7; D unresolved. V lost 4 bases to trimming and J lost 3 bases, with 16 bases between them. In germline, CDR1 is LGHDT, CDR2 YNNKEL (reference sequence). This CDR3 spans 15 amino acids. This chain's CDR3 is CASSLNPSLNYEQYF. CDR3 in DNA: TGTGCCAGCAGCCTTAACCCCTCCCTCAACTACGAGCAGTACTTC.

This chain connects TRBV30 to TRBJ1-1; D is uncertain. Trimming left V 5 bases short and J 1 base short, with 8 bases between. Germline V gene sequence: CDR1 GTSNPN, CDR2 SVGIG (reference sequence). This CDR3 has 12 residues. The CDR3 loop reads CAWGPSNTEAFF. As DNA, the CDR3 is TGTGCCTGGGGGCCCTCGAACACTGAAGCTTTCTTT.

The table lists this clonotype with many counts. This chain links TRBV29-1 with TRBJ1-4, with no clear D. V was clipped by 7 bases and J by 5 bases, with 14 bases between them. There are 13 residues in the CDR3. CDR1 is SQVTM, CDR2 ANQGSEA, per germline. In DNA, the CDR3 is TGCAGCGCCCGGGAAGACGACAATGAAAAACTGTTTTTT. The encoded protein is CSAREDDNEKLFF.

V usage is TRBV6-6 and J usage is TRBJ2-7; the D gene could be TRBD1 or TRBD2 (6 bases each). The CDR3 totals 13 residues. CDR1 is MNHNY and CDR2 is SVGAGI in the germline V gene (reference sequence). V was cut by 7 bases and J by 3 bases, with 13 bases left in between. Written as DNA, the CDR3 is TGTGCCAGCAAACCGGGGGCGAACTACGAGCAGTACTTC. It yields the protein CASKPGANYEQYF.